A single TCR beta chain is shown here with its context. The antigen is unknown. After constant-region reverse-primer amplification, full-length variable regions underwent semi-nested PCR with Nested Universal Primer A. TCRdb reprocessed the 5' RACE reads with MiXCR, giving one entry per CDR3 protein. The table lists roughly 5,900 distinct CDR3 sequences, approximately 69% of them singletons. Memory CD4+ cells were defined as CD4+CD45RO+CD25-. Study observations and caveats: Tumor-infiltrating Treg TCR alpha and beta sequences overlapped most with tumor naive CD4+ T cells, then blood naive.

Trimming took off 1 base at V and 6 bases at J, with 10 bases between the two ends. CDR1 is LGHDT and CDR2 is YNNKEL in the germline V gene (reference sequence). This CDR3 spans 13 amino acids. This sequence was found in a female donor with breast cancer. The sample comprised memory CD4+ T cells sorted from a lymph node. This sample's subset: memory CD4+ T cells, CD4+CD45RO+CD25-. The rearrangement uses TRBV3-1 and TRBJ2-7; TRBD1 or TRBD2 may be the D gene (6 bases each). This CDR3 is CASSQAGGSEQYF. The DNA for the CDR3 is TGTGCCAGCAGCCAAGCCGGGGGCTCCGAGCAGTACTTC.